The rows below give T cell receptor beta chains drawn from one sample of a study of a mutant IDH1 vaccine in newly diagnosed glioma. TCRdb keeps only in-frame clones here, not all; method: immunoSEQ multiplex PCR. The sample lists some 50,000 clones; around three fifths were seen once. Their antigens remain unidentified. This specimen consisted of peripheral blood mononuclear cells (PBMCs), obtained from a glioma patient whose treatment included an IDH1 peptide vaccine. The receptors originated from a middle-aged man with glioma. Some clones in this sample may be carry-over from other donors' samples. Both conserved end residues are part of each CDR3. A D gene is named only where the DNA matches it firmly. Only part of the rows carry a size: once, few, many, or a class if the clone is expanded.

CASNRWQGITDTQYF	TGTGCCAGCAATCGTTGGCAGGGGATAACAGATACGCAGTATTTT	TRBV2	TRBJ2-3	NA	NA
CASTGARYNEQFF	TGTGCCAGCACGGGGGCCCGGTACAATGAGCAGTTCTTC	TRBV2	TRBJ2-1	few	NA
CASSRSDTRGELFF	TGTGCCAGCAGCCGCAGTGACACCCGCGGGGAGCTGTTTTTT	TRBV6-6	TRBJ2-2	few	NA
CASSLGQDTEAFF	TGTGCCAGCAGCCTGGGACAGGACACTGAAGCTTTCTTT	TRBV4-2	TRBJ1-1	NA	TRBD1
CSAETAPEAFF	TGCAGTGCTGAGACCGCGCCTGAAGCTTTCTTT	TRBV20-1	TRBJ1-1	few	NA
CASSYSTTNEQYF	TGTGCCAGCAGCTATAGCACTACGAACGAGCAGTACTTC	TRBV7-9	TRBJ2-7	NA	NA
CASRDSANSPLHF	TGTGCCAGCAGAGATTCAGCCAATTCACCCCTCCACTTT	TRBV27	TRBJ1-6	NA	NA
CASSLDQASYEQYF	TGTGCCAGCAGCTTAGATCAGGCCTCCTACGAGCAGTACTTC	TRBV7-7	TRBJ2-7	NA	NA
CASSPQGQGEKLFF	TGCGCCAGCAGCCCCCAGGGACAGGGGGAAAAACTGTTTTTT	TRBV4-1	TRBJ1-4	NA	TRBD1
CASSLEGSAGTQYF	TGTGCCAGCAGCTTAGAAGGCTCCGCAGGAACGCAGTATTTT	TRBV7-6	TRBJ2-3	NA	NA
CASSDQVGVYGYTF	TGTGCCAGCAGTGACCAAGTGGGGGTCTATGGCTACACCTTC	TRBV2	TRBJ1-2	once	NA
CASSSGLGGASGEQYF	TGTGCCAGCAGTTCCGGACTAGGTGGGGCCTCCGGCGAGCAGTACTTC	TRBV6-5	TRBJ2-7	few	TRBD2
CASSSQGAGNQPQHF	TGTGCCAGCAGCTCCCAGGGGGCCGGCAATCAGCCCCAGCATTTT	TRBV5-4	TRBJ1-5	NA	TRBD1
CASSPLNGGAAEAFF	TGCGCCAGCAGCCCATTAAATGGGGGGGCTGCTGAAGCTTTCTTT	TRBV5-1	TRBJ1-1	NA	NA
CASSALRGRTEAFF	TGTGCCAGCAGTGCCCTCAGGGGGCGGACTGAAGCTTTCTTT	TRBV25-1	TRBJ1-1	NA	TRBD1
CASSETSGGLYQETQYF	TGCGCCAGCAGTGAGACTAGCGGGGGCCTGTACCAAGAGACCCAGTACTTC	TRBV10-2	TRBJ2-5	NA	TRBD2
CASSLNSGQGREQYF	TGTGCCAGCAGCTTAAATAGCGGACAGGGAAGAGAGCAGTACTTC	TRBV7-9	TRBJ2-7	NA	TRBD1
CASSPTGANQPQHF	TGTGCCAGCTCCCCAACAGGGGCAAATCAGCCCCAGCATTTT	TRBV18	TRBJ1-5	once	TRBD1
CASRGTGTIGGYTF	TGTGCCAGCAGGGGGACAGGGACGATTGGTGGCTACACCTTC	TRBV6-5	TRBJ1-2	NA	TRBD1
CASSMRLGETQYF	TGTGCCAGTAGTATGAGACTAGGAGAGACCCAGTACTTC	TRBV19	TRBJ2-5	NA	NA
CASSYSDGYNEQFF	TGTGCCAGCAGTTACTCCGACGGGTACAATGAGCAGTTCTTC	TRBV6-5	TRBJ2-1	NA	NA
CASTLTGGNEKLFF	TGCGCCAGCACCTTAACGGGGGGAAATGAAAAACTGTTTTTT	TRBV5-1	TRBJ1-4	NA	NA
CAISERDRGTRRGYTF	TGTGCCATCAGTGAGCGGGACAGGGGAACGAGACGAGGCTACACCTTC	TRBV10-3	TRBJ1-2	few	TRBD1
CASSKELTGIGEKLFF	TGTGCCAGCAGCAAAGAGCTGACAGGGATTGGGGAAAAACTGTTTTTT	TRBV11-2	TRBJ1-4	few	TRBD1
CASSFYRGNQPQHF	TGTGCCAGCAGCTTTTACAGGGGCAATCAGCCCCAGCATTTT	TRBV5-8	TRBJ1-5	NA	NA
CASSLVRQGEKLFF	TGTGCCAGCAGCTTGGTCCGACAGGGTGAAAAACTGTTTTTT	TRBV5-6	TRBJ1-4	NA	TRBD1
CASSSEPQAYNSPLHF	TGTGCCAGCAGCTCGGAGCCCCAGGCCTATAATTCACCCCTCCACTTT	TRBV5-6	TRBJ1-6	NA	NA
CASSLGGGQETQYF	TGTGCCAGCAGCTTAGGGGGGGGGCAAGAGACCCAGTACTTC	TRBV11-2	TRBJ2-5	NA	TRBD2
CASSLGFGFTYEQYF	TGTGCCAGCAGTTTAGGGTTTGGCTTCACCTACGAGCAGTACTTC	TRBV27	TRBJ2-7	NA	NA
CSVGDPLREQYF	TGCAGCGTGGGAGACCCCCTACGCGAGCAGTACTTC	TRBV29-1	TRBJ2-7	NA	NA
CASSEIGRYEQFF	TGTGCCAGCAGTGAAATAGGTCGCTATGAGCAGTTCTTC	TRBV6-1	TRBJ2-1	NA	NA
CASSRPERQGARYEQYF	TGTGCCAGCAGCCGACCAGAACGACAGGGGGCAAGGTACGAGCAGTACTTC	TRBV4-2	TRBJ2-7	NA	TRBD1
CASTLGGATDTQYF	TGTGCCAGCACCCTAGGGGGGGCCACAGATACGCAGTATTTT	TRBV6-6	TRBJ2-3	NA	NA
CASSRETAHYEQYF	TGTGCCAGCAGCCGCGAGACAGCTCACTACGAGCAGTACTTC	TRBV5-4	TRBJ2-7	NA	NA
CASSLDPRTGGRGTQYF	TGTGCCAGCAGCTTGGACCCCCGGACAGGGGGTCGCGGGACCCAGTACTTC	TRBV5-6	TRBJ2-5	once	TRBD1
CSGRQGLNTEAFF	TGCAGCGGGCGGCAGGGTCTGAACACTGAAGCTTTCTTT	TRBV29-1	TRBJ1-1	NA	NA
CASSYSEGSPLHF	TGTGCCAGCAGTTACTCCGAGGGTTCACCCCTCCACTTT	TRBV6-5	TRBJ1-6	few	NA
CASRRENEKLFF	TGTGCCAGCAGACGGGAGAATGAAAAACTGTTTTTT	TRBV7-9	TRBJ1-4	NA	NA
CASSLATNNEQFF	TGTGCCAGCAGCTTGGCGACCAACAATGAGCAGTTCTTC	TRBV5-4	TRBJ2-1	few	NA
CASSPDTGGGNEQFF	TGTGCCAGCAGCCCGGACACAGGGGGTGGTAATGAGCAGTTCTTC	TRBV11-1	TRBJ2-1	NA	TRBD1
CASSSSRLPSTDTQYF	TGTGCCAGCAGTTCATCGAGGCTCCCTAGCACAGATACGCAGTATTTT	TRBV6-5	TRBJ2-3	once	NA
CASSLGRDSPLHF	TGTGCCAGCAGCTTAGGGAGAGATTCACCCCTCCACTTT	TRBV13	TRBJ1-6	once	NA
CASSLSENGYTF	TGTGCCAGCAGCTTATCGGAAAATGGCTACACCTTC	TRBV5-4	TRBJ1-2	NA	NA
CASSLGQGANEQFF	TGTGCCAGCAGCTTAGGACAGGGGGCAAATGAGCAGTTCTTC	TRBV7-9	TRBJ2-1	NA	TRBD1
CSVCRTGGTTEAFF	TGCAGCGTTTGTAGGACAGGGGGAACCACTGAAGCTTTCTTT	TRBV29-1	TRBJ1-1	once	TRBD1
CASSLGTGSHQPQHF	TGCGCCAGCAGCTTGGGTACGGGGTCCCATCAGCCCCAGCATTTT	TRBV5-1	TRBJ1-5	NA	NA
CASSEIRVYEQYF	TGTGCCAGCAGTGAGATCAGGGTTTACGAGCAGTACTTC	TRBV6-1	TRBJ2-7	NA	NA
CASSVGTGELFF	TGTGCCAGCAGCGTCGGGACCGGGGAGCTGTTTTTT	TRBV9	TRBJ2-2	medium-sized	NA
CASSRGENSPLHF	TGTGCCAGCAGTCGAGGGGAGAATTCACCCCTCCACTTT	TRBV5-6	TRBJ1-6	NA	NA
CASSQGAAGDGYTF	TGTGCCAGCAGTCAGGGTGCCGCCGGGGATGGCTACACCTTC	TRBV28	TRBJ1-2	NA	NA
CASSRGTVITGELFF	TGTGCCAGCAGCCGGGGGACAGTCATCACCGGGGAGCTGTTTTTT	TRBV7-9	TRBJ2-2	NA	NA
CASSLGALDTEAFF	TGTGCCAGCAGCTTAGGGGCCTTGGACACTGAAGCTTTCTTT	TRBV13	TRBJ1-1	NA	NA
CASSRSGPGGGAGGELFF	TGTGCCAGCAGCCGATCGGGTCCCGGAGGGGGGGCCGGCGGGGAGCTGTTTTTT	TRBV11-3	TRBJ2-2	NA	NA
CASSKGAGLAGGNNEQFF	TGTGCCAGCAGCAAAGGCGCTGGACTAGCGGGGGGAAACAATGAGCAGTTCTTC	TRBV21-1	TRBJ2-1	NA	NA
CASSYFDSTYEQYF	TGTGCCAGCAGTTACTTCGACAGCACCTACGAGCAGTACTTC	TRBV6-5	TRBJ2-7	NA	NA